The sequence of this T cell receptor (beta chain) was determined in a study of T-cell memory formation after mild COVID-19. Study findings and constraints: Memory from before infection featured some responding clones, which suggests cross-reactive memory joined.

Constant-segment primers and 5'RACE yielded cDNA libraries for TCR alpha and TCR beta, each carrying sample barcodes and UMIs. Each CDR3 protein is one row after TCRdb ran MiXCR on the 5' RACE reads. In the table there are 350,000 to 500,000 distinct CDR3 sequences, approximately 19% of which are singletons. Germline V gene sequence: CDR1 SGHRS, CDR2 YFSETQ. The germline V and J ends were trimmed by 3 bases and 0 bases, with 10 bases remaining between them. This CDR3 region has 14 residues. About this clonotype: The antigen is not known.

The source of this sequence is a man aged 18 to 30 who had mild COVID-19 (a few samples of this study predate the infection). Cell type and time point are not known. Sequencing was performed on PBMCs or a T cell subset sorted from them (not recorded which). The J gene is TRBJ2-7, the V gene TRBV5-1, with D uncertain. CDR3 DNA: TGCGCCAGCAGCTCAACAGCTAGCTCCTACGAGCAGTACTTC. It encodes CASSSTASSYEQYF.